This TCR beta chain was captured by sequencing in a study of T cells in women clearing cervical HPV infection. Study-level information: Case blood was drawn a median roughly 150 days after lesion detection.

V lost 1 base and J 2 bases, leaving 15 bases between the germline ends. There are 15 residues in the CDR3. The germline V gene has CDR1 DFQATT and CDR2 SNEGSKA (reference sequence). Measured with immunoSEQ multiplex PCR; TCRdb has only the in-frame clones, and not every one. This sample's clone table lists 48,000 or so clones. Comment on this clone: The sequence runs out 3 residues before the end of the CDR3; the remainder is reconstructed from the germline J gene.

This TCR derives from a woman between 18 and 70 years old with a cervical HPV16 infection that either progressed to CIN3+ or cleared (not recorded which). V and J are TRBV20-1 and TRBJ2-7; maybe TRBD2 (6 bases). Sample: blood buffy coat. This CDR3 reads CSARVAGLGTYEQYF. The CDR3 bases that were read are TGCAGTGCTAGAGTGGCGGGGCTTGGCACCTACGAG.